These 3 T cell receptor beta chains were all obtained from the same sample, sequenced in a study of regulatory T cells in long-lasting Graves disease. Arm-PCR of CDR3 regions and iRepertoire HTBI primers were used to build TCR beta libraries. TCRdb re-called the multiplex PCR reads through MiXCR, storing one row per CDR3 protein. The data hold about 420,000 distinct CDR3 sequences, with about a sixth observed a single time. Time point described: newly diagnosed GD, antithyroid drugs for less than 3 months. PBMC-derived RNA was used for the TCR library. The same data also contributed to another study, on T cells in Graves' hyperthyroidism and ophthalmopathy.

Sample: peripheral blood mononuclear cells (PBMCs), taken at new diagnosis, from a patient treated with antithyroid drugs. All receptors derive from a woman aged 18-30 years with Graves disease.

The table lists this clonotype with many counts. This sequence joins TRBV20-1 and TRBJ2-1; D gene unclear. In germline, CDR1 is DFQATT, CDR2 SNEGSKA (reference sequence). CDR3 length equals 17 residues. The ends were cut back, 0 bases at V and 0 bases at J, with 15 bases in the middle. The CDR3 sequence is CSARDRLPSSSYNEQFF. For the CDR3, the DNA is TGCAGTGCTAGAGATAGACTTCCTTCAAGCTCCTACAATGAGCAGTTCTTC.

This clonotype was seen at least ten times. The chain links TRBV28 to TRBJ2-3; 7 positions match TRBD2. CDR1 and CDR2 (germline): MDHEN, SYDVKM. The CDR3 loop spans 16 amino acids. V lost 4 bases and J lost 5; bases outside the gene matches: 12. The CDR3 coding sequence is TGTGCCAGCAGTTCCTTGACTAGCATTGTTGGAGATACGCAGTATTTT. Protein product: CASSSLTSIVGDTQYF. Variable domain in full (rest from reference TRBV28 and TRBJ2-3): DVKVTQSSRYLVKRTGEKVFLECVQDMDHENMFWYRQDPGLGLRLIYFSYDVKMKEKGDIPEGYSVSREKKERFSLILESASTNQTSMYLCASSSLTSIVGDTQYFGPGTRLTVL.

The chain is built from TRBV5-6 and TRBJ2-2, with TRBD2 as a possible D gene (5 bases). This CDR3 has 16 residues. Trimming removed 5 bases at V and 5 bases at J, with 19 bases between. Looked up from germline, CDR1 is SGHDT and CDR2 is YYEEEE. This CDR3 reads CASSNGVTAGTGELFF. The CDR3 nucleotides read TGTGCCAGCAGTAATGGCGTTACGGCGGGTACCGGGGAGCTGTTTTTT.